This entry features one TCR beta chain sequence. The V and J ends lost 0 bases and 2 bases respectively, with 11 bases between them. Germline lookup yields CDR1 SQVTM and CDR2 ANQGSEA. This CDR3 is built from 14 residues. This sample is drawn from a study of cytotoxic CD8 clonotypes in ibrutinib-treated CLL. Generated by immunoSEQ multiplex PCR, the TCRdb table keeps only in-frame clones and is missing some. The data contain some 300,000 clones, 80% of them singletons. The origin of this receptor is a human donor with chronic lymphocytic leukemia. The chain joins TRBV29-1 to TRBJ2-7; D is possibly TRBD2 (5 bases). Here the sequenced sample was PBMCs, taken before ibrutinib treatment. DNA for the CDR3: TGCAGCGTTGAAGATCATGGGAGTCCCTACGAGCAGTACTTC. Translating it yields CSVEDHGSPYEQYF.